Below are 23 T cell receptor beta chains sequenced from a single sample in a study of somatic mutations in cytotoxic T cells in rheumatoid arthritis. Clones were read by immunoSEQ multiplex PCR, and TCRdb kept only the in-frame ones, dropping some. The data show around 15,000 clones, around 68% seen once. The sequencing sample was made of CD8+ T cells sorted from blood. All receptors derive from an adult with rheumatoid arthritis.

The rearrangement links TRBV27 to TRBJ2-3; 8 nucleotides agree with TRBD1. The CDR3 runs to 13 residues. Germline values: CDR1 MNHEY, CDR2 SMNVEV (reference sequence). The V segment lost 4 bases and the J segment 6 bases; nucleotides outside the gene matches: 3. The CDR3 DNA is TGTGCCAGCAGTTACCGGGACAGGGATACGCAGTATTTT. This gives the protein CASSYRDRDTQYF.

The chain uses TRBV27 and TRBJ2-2, with D unclear. CDR1 and CDR2 from the germline V gene are MNHEY and SMNVEV (reference sequence). V was shortened by 5 bases and J by 6 bases, with 13 bases between the two germline ends. The CDR3 has 14 residues. The DNA of the CDR3 is TGTGCCAGCAGTAGCCTTATTAAGTCCGGGGAGCTGTTTTTT. Its protein is CASSSLIKSGELFF.

V gene TRBV5-1 combines with J gene TRBJ1-1; D gene uncertain. CDR3 length equals 14 residues. V lost 1 base to trimming and J lost 1 base, with 8 bases between them. Germline V gene sequence: CDR1 SGHRS, CDR2 YFSETQ. CDR3 DNA sequence: TGCGCCAGCAGCTTGATTTCACAGAACACTGAAGCTTTCTTT. Translating it yields CASSLISQNTEAFF.

This clone came up once. This sequence joins TRBV7-8 and TRBJ1-5; D not certain. Germline values: CDR1 SGHVS, CDR2 FQNEAQ. The CDR3 is made up of 13 amino acids. Trimming took 5 bases from V and 4 from J, leaving 9 bases between them. The CDR3 DNA follows: TGTGCCAGCAGCGGGGAGGTGAATCAGCCCCAGCATTTT. Amino acid sequence: CASSGEVNQPQHF.

This clone turned up a few times. The gene calls are TRBV7-9 and TRBJ2-1; D is undetermined. The CDR3 totals 13 residues. From germline, CDR1 is SEHNR and CDR2 FQNEAQ (reference sequence). V shed 2 bases and J shed 6 bases, with 8 bases lying between them. The CDR3 nucleotides are TGTGCCAGCAGCTTACCTATCCGCAATGAGCAGTTCTTC. As protein: CASSLPIRNEQFF.

The V and J genes are TRBV7-9 and TRBJ2-6; D may match TRBD1 or TRBD2 (6 bases each). The CDR3 is made up of 17 amino acids. Germline V lookup: CDR1 SEHNR, CDR2 FQNEAQ (reference sequence). V lost 1 base to trimming and J lost 4 bases, with 14 bases between them. CDR3 protein: CASSLGYGGRGANVLTF. CDR3 sequence (DNA): TGTGCCAGCAGCTTAGGTTATGGGGGGCGCGGGGCCAACGTCCTGACTTTC. Full variable domain (outside the CDR3, taken from reference TRBV7-9 and TRBJ2-6): DTGVSQNPRHKITKRGQNVTFRCDPISEHNRLYWYRQTLGQGPEFLTYFQNEAQLEKSRLLSDRFSAERPKGSFSTLEIQRTEQGDSAMYLCASSLGYGGRGANVLTFGAGSRLTVL.

The chain couples TRBV5-4 to TRBJ2-5, with 12 nucleotides matching TRBD2. The CDR3 consists of 19 residues. Trimming removed 4 bases from V and 4 bases from J; junction bases left unmatched: 17. Per germline, CDR1 SGHNT and CDR2 YYREEE (reference sequence). As DNA, the CDR3 is TGTGCCAGCAGCCCTCCCCACTTACTAGCGGGGGGCGGTGGAGAGACCCAGTACTTC. Protein sequence: CASSPPHLLAGGGGETQYF.

This clone has more than one count but fewer than ten. The rearrangement uses TRBV4-1 and TRBJ1-5, with D unclear. Germline CDR1 reads MGHRA; CDR2 reads YSYEKL. This CDR3 has 14 residues. Deletions cut 1 base from V and 7 bases from J, with 11 bases between. CDR3 nucleotide sequence: TGCGCCAGCAGCCAAGCCCCGGGCAGCCAGCCCCAGCATTTT. Translation: CASSQAPGSQPQHF.

The sample holds a few counts of this clone. The V gene is TRBV30, the J gene TRBJ1-1; D not resolved. Looked up from germline, CDR1 is GTSNPN and CDR2 is SVGIG (reference sequence). V was trimmed by 3 bases and J by 1 base, leaving 9 bases between them. The CDR3 covers 13 residues. The CDR3 sequence is CAWSKAGNTEAFF. The CDR3 DNA reads as TGTGCCTGGAGCAAGGCCGGGAACACTGAAGCTTTCTTT.

This clone was seen only a few times. The V gene is TRBV6-5, the J gene TRBJ2-7, with 7 bases aligning to TRBD1. Losses at the gene ends were 6 bases for V and 4 bases for J; bases not matched to a gene: 9. The CDR3 extends over 14 amino acids. Germline lookup yields CDR1 MNHEY and CDR2 SVGAGI. The CDR3 sequence is CASSPGRGKYEQYF. CDR3 in DNA: TGTGCCAGCAGCCCCGGCAGGGGGAAGTACGAGCAGTACTTC.

The chain has TRBV7-9 and TRBJ1-4; perhaps TRBD1 as D (6 bases). Per the germline V gene, CDR1 is SEHNR and CDR2 is FQNEAQ (reference sequence). This CDR3 has 14 amino acids. Trimming shortened V by 1 base and J by 8 bases, and 11 bases separated the two germline ends. CDR3 DNA: TGTGCCAGCAGCTTAGAGGGGGGACGGGAAAAACTGTTTTTT. It specifies CASSLEGGREKLFF.

This clone was detected once. V is TRBV6-5 and J is TRBJ2-7; D uncertain. V was trimmed by 0 bases and J by 2 bases, leaving 5 bases between them. The germline gives CDR1 MNHEY, CDR2 SVGAGI. This CDR3 is 13 amino acids long. CDR3 in DNA: TGTGCCAGCAGTTACTCGATGACCTACGAGCAGTACTTC. Translating gives CASSYSMTYEQYF.

The V call is TRBV11-3, the J call TRBJ1-2; a weak D match, TRBD1 (6 bases). This CDR3 spans 13 amino acids. Germline V CDR1 and CDR2: SGHNT, YENEEA. Trimming took 2 bases from V and 7 from J, leaving 11 bases between them. The chain's CDR3 is CASSLRGGVGYTF. The CDR3 DNA sequence: TGTGCCAGCAGCTTACGAGGGGGGGTTGGCTACACCTTC.

The gene calls are TRBV27 and TRBJ1-6, with D unclear. The CDR3 has 14 amino acids. Per the germline V gene, CDR1 is MNHEY and CDR2 is SMNVEV (reference sequence). Trimming took 2 bases from V and 13 from J, leaving 15 bases between them. CDR3 nucleotides: TGTGCCAGCAGTTTACTAGGCGGGGAGTTGCCCCTCCACTTT. Amino acids: CASSLLGGELPLHF.

This clone was observed a handful of times. The chain carries TRBV19 and TRBJ1-1, with TRBD1 as a possible D gene (5 bases). The CDR3 sequence is 14 residues long. Germline V CDR1 and CDR2: LNHDA, SQIVND (reference sequence). V was pared by 5 bases and J by 1 base, with 11 bases between. CDR3 in amino acids: CASSWSGGNTEAFF. In DNA form, the CDR3 reads TGTGCCAGTAGTTGGTCCGGGGGGAACACTGAAGCTTTCTTT.

This rearrangement joins TRBV27 to TRBJ2-1, with TRBD1 as a possible D gene (5 bases). This CDR3 spans 14 amino acids. Germline values: CDR1 MNHEY, CDR2 SMNVEV (reference sequence). Trimming removed 1 base from V and 6 bases from J, with 10 bases in between. CDR3 DNA sequence: TGTGCCAGCAGTTTATTGGCAGGGTCCAATGAGCAGTTCTTC. Its protein product is CASSLLAGSNEQFF.

The chain carries TRBV9 and TRBJ2-6; D is ambiguous. This CDR3 region has 12 residues. Trimming removed 3 bases from V and 4 bases from J, with 2 bases in between. The germline gives CDR1 SGDLS, CDR2 YYNGEE. The CDR3, as DNA: TGTGCCAGCAGCGGGGGGGCCAACGTCCTGACTTTC. Amino acid sequence: CASSGGANVLTF.

The gene calls are TRBV28 and TRBJ2-5; a weak D match, TRBD2 (5 bases). The germline gives CDR1 MDHEN, CDR2 SYDVKM. V was trimmed by 5 bases and J by 5 bases, leaving 15 bases between them. There are 14 residues in the CDR3. The CDR3 region has the DNA TGTGCCAGCAGTCTAAGGGAGATGTGGGAGACCCAGTACTTC. It translates to CASSLREMWETQYF.

This CDR3 is CAGGGLEQFF. In nucleotides, the CDR3 is TGTGCCGGCGGGGGGCTTGAGCAGTTCTTC. V usage is TRBV6-4 and J usage is TRBJ2-1; 8 nucleotides line up with TRBD2. The CDR3 runs to 10 residues. CDR1 and CDR2 from the germline V gene are MRHNA and SNTAGT. J gave up 9 bases and V 11 bases, and 3 bases lay outside the gene matches.

The CDR3 nucleotides are TGTGCCAGCAGCTTGTATACAGTAATCACAGATACGCAGTATTTT. Encoded protein: CASSLYTVITDTQYF. The J gene is TRBJ2-3, the V gene TRBV5-5; D is unresolved. CDR3 size: 15 residues. In germline, CDR1 is SGHKS, CDR2 YYEKEE (reference sequence). V was shortened by 1 base and J by 2 bases, with 11 bases between the two germline ends.

The chain carries TRBV6-1 and TRBJ2-7, with D tentatively TRBD1 (6 bases). Germline V gene data show CDR1 as MNHNS and CDR2 as SASEGT. Trimming left V 1 base short and J 3 bases short, with 13 bases between. This CDR3 has 15 residues. CDR3 region: CASSEGTVYYYEQYF. The DNA for the CDR3 is TGTGCCAGCAGTGAAGGGACAGTCTATTACTACGAGCAGTACTTC.

This chain uses TRBV27 with TRBJ2-5, with 9 positions matching TRBD2. Germline V gene sequence: CDR1 MNHEY, CDR2 SMNVEV (reference sequence). The CDR3 contains 15 residues. The V and J ends lost 4 bases and 0 bases, in that order; junction bases with no gene match: 3. CDR3 bases: TGTGCCAGCAGTTACGCGGGGGGGCACCAAGAGACCCAGTACTTC. Its translation: CASSYAGGHQETQYF.

V gene TRBV29-1 combines with J gene TRBJ2-7; tentative D call: TRBD1 (7 bases). V was trimmed by 1 base and J by 2 bases, leaving 12 bases between them. This CDR3 spans 14 amino acids. Germline CDR1 reads SQVTM; CDR2 reads ANQGSEA. The CDR3 loop is CSVEGGDRPYEQYF. The CDR3 coding sequence is TGCAGCGTTGAAGGGGGGGACAGACCCTACGAGCAGTACTTC.